The 22 T cell receptor beta chains listed next were all sequenced from one sample in a study of blood T cell repertoires in COVID-19. Here immunoSEQ multiplex PCR was the method, and the copy in TCRdb shows in-frame clones only, minus some. The repertoire holds over 40,000 clones, 83% seen once, with approximately 16% in the top ten. The sequencing sample was made of peripheral blood. These receptor sequences come from a man aged 35 to 55 with acute or convalescent COVID-19.

This clone was seen a few times. This sequence joins TRBV2 and TRBJ1-2, with 8 nucleotides matching TRBD1. Germline-derived CDR1 and CDR2 are SNHLY and FYNNEI. This CDR3 is built from 16 residues. V was clipped by 4 bases and J by 0 bases; unmatched bases: 7. CDR3 sequence (DNA): TGTGCCAGCAGTGGCACGGACAGGGCATCTAACTATGGCTACACCTTC. Translating it yields CASSGTDRASNYGYTF.

The chain carries TRBV2 and TRBJ2-2; TRBD1 aligns across 9 bases. The CDR3 sequence is 14 residues long. Germline lookup yields CDR1 SNHLY and CDR2 FYNNEI. Losses at the gene ends were 3 bases for V and 7 bases for J; bases not matched to a gene: 3. The CDR3 sequence is CASSELTGGGELFF. As DNA, the CDR3 is TGTGCCAGCAGTGAGCTGACAGGGGGCGGGGAGCTGTTTTTT.

The chain couples TRBV6-6 to TRBJ2-7, with D possibly matching TRBD1 (6 bases). This CDR3 region has 13 residues. Trimming cost V 6 bases and J 3 bases, with 12 bases left between them. Germline V lookup: CDR1 MNHNY, CDR2 SVGAGI (reference sequence). CDR3 sequence reads: CASSRQVRYEQYF. The DNA for the CDR3 is TGTGCCAGCAGCAGACAGGTCCGCTACGAGCAGTACTTC.

This rearrangement joins TRBV11-2 to TRBJ1-3, with TRBD1 matching over 9 bases. CDR3 size: 16 residues. V lost 2 bases to trimming and J lost 2 bases; unmatched junction nucleotides: 4. Germline CDR1 is SGHAT and CDR2 is FQNNGV. CDR3 in DNA: TGTGCCAGCAGCTTAACTCGACAGGGGGCTGGAAACACCATATATTTT. Translating it yields CASSLTRQGAGNTIYF.

This clone was picked up one time. The chain uses TRBV4-2 and TRBJ2-1; 12 nucleotides align to TRBD2. CDR1 is LGHNA, CDR2 YNFKEQ, per germline. This CDR3 comprises 16 residues. After removal of 5 bases from V and 3 bases from J, the junction contained 5 bases not matched to a gene. This CDR3 is CASSEGLAGDYNEQFF. DNA for the CDR3: TGTGCCAGCAGCGAGGGACTAGCGGGTGACTACAATGAGCAGTTCTTC.

The rearrangement links TRBV7-2 to TRBJ2-5; the D is unclear. V was clipped by 5 bases and J by 5 bases, with 15 bases between them. Per the germline V gene, CDR1 is SGHTA and CDR2 is FQGNSA. CDR3 size: 14 residues. The CDR3 DNA reads as TGTGCCAGCAGCCAAGCGAGCTTTCCGGAGACCCAGTACTTC. This codes for CASSQASFPETQYF. Full variable domain (missing parts from reference TRBV7-2 and TRBJ2-5): GAGVSQSPSNKVTEKGKDVELRCDPISGHTALYWYRQSLGQGLEFLIYFQGNSAPDKSGLPSDRFSAERTGGSVSTLTIQRTQQEDSAVYLCASSQASFPETQYFGPGTRLLVL.

The chain employs TRBV11-2 and TRBJ1-6, with 9 bases fitting TRBD1. J lost 8 bases, V lost 2 bases, and 13 bases had no gene match. There are 18 residues in the CDR3. Per germline, CDR1 SGHAT and CDR2 FQNNGV. This CDR3 is CASSLRDPGQGWDSPLHF. DNA for the CDR3: TGTGCCAGCAGCTTACGTGACCCGGGACAGGGATGGGATTCACCCCTCCACTTT.

CDR3 residues: CATSPLVQFGIQYF. CDR3 nucleotide sequence: TGTGCCACCAGCCCCTTGGTACAATTTGGCATTCAGTACTTC. The J gene is TRBJ2-4, the V gene TRBV15, with D unclear. The CDR3 totals 14 residues. V shed 5 bases and J shed 9 bases, with 17 bases lying between them. CDR1 LNHNV and CDR2 YYDKDF come from the germline V gene (reference sequence).

In DNA, the CDR3 is TGTGCCAGCAGGCGTACCAGGGGCTCCCAAGAGACCCAGTACTTC. It specifies CASRRTRGSQETQYF. This sequence joins TRBV6-5 and TRBJ2-5, with TRBD1 as a possible D gene (6 bases). CDR3 length: 15 amino acids. CDR1 and CDR2 (germline): MNHEY, SVGAGI. V was trimmed by 6 bases and J by 1 base, leaving 15 bases between them.

The genes are TRBV7-9 and TRBJ2-2, with 12 bases fitting TRBD2. Germline loops: CDR1 SEHNR, CDR2 FQNEAQ (reference sequence). The CDR3 covers 17 residues. The trim removed 1 base at V and 6 bases at J, leaving 6 bases unmatched. The CDR3, as DNA: TGTGCCAGCAGCTTAGGGCTAGCGGGAGGGCCTGCCGGGGAGCTGTTTTTT. Encoded protein: CASSLGLAGGPAGELFF. Combining the CDR3 with reference TRBV7-9 and TRBJ2-2 gives the whole variable domain DTGVSQNPRHKITKRGQNVTFRCDPISEHNRLYWYRQTLGQGPEFLTYFQNEAQLEKSRLLSDRFSAERPKGSFSTLEIQRTEQGDSAMYLCASSLGLAGGPAGELFFGEGSRLTVL.

The chain uses TRBV5-1 and TRBJ2-1; tentative D call: TRBD1 (5 bases). Per the germline V gene, CDR1 is SGHRS and CDR2 is YFSETQ. The CDR3 is 17 residues long. The V end was cut by 1 base, the J end by 6 bases, with 20 bases between. CDR3 DNA: TGCGCCAGCAGCTTGCGTTCGGACAATATCGGTGTCAATGAGCAGTTCTTC. Translated, it gives CASSLRSDNIGVNEQFF.

The J gene is TRBJ2-3, the V gene TRBV7-2, with TRBD2 as a possible D gene (5 bases). Germline lookup yields CDR1 SGHTA and CDR2 FQGNSA. The V end lost 2 bases, the J end lost 6 bases, and 15 bases lay between the germline ends. The CDR3 covers 15 residues. The CDR3 protein is CASSLRGPQRDTQYF. As DNA, the CDR3 is TGTGCCAGCAGCTTACGGGGTCCCCAGCGGGATACGCAGTATTTT.

V usage is TRBV2 and J usage is TRBJ1-6; maybe TRBD1 (6 bases). This CDR3 comprises 13 residues. The V end was cut by 7 bases, the J end by 7 bases, with 11 bases between. Per germline, CDR1 SNHLY and CDR2 FYNNEI. The CDR3 loop is CASTGTPNSPLHF. DNA for the CDR3: TGTGCCAGCACAGGGACACCAAATTCACCCCTCCACTTT.

The count of this clone is one. The V gene is TRBV7-2, the J gene TRBJ2-3; 10 bases are shared with TRBD2. The germline V gene encodes CDR1 SGHTA and CDR2 FQGNSA. V lost 0 bases and J lost 8; bases outside the gene matches: 14. The CDR3 has 18 residues. CDR3 sequence (DNA): TGTGCCAGCAGCTTAGCCCCTCTAGCGGGGGTCGGTGAGGGTACGCAGTATTTT. Residues: CASSLAPLAGVGEGTQYF.

This chain connects TRBV19 to TRBJ2-1; 8 bases are shared with TRBD1. V dropped 5 bases and J dropped 10; count of bases not matched to a gene: 10. Germline CDR1 and CDR2: LNHDA and SQIVND (reference sequence). The length of the CDR3 is 14 residues. DNA of the CDR3: TGTGCCAGTAGTGTATCGCAGGGGGCTAAGGAGCAGTTCTTC. It codes for CASSVSQGAKEQFF.

V usage is TRBV19 and J usage is TRBJ2-5; 7 bases agree with TRBD1. The V segment lost 4 bases and the J segment 7 bases; nucleotides outside the gene matches: 9. Germline V CDR1 and CDR2: LNHDA, SQIVND (reference sequence). The CDR3 runs to 14 residues. The CDR3 nucleotides read TGTGCCAGTAGTAAGGAACAGGGGTGGGGGACCCAGTACTTC. Amino acid sequence: CASSKEQGWGTQYF.

The chain joins TRBV4-1 to TRBJ2-7, with D possibly being TRBD2 (5 bases). CDR1 is MGHRA, CDR2 YSYEKL, per germline. The CDR3 is made up of 16 amino acids. V was pared by 1 base and J by 3 bases, with 16 bases between. The CDR3 protein is CASSQAAEASGYEQYF. The CDR3 coding sequence is TGCGCCAGCAGCCAAGCTGCGGAGGCTTCAGGCTACGAGCAGTACTTC.

The chain has TRBV2 and TRBJ1-6; D gene unclear. Germline V gene sequence: CDR1 SNHLY, CDR2 FYNNEI. V was clipped by 6 bases and J by 4 bases, with 13 bases between them. The CDR3 is 15 residues long. This CDR3 reads CASRAAADYNSPLHF. In DNA form, the CDR3 reads TGTGCCAGCAGGGCGGCAGCTGATTATAATTCACCCCTCCACTTT.

V gene TRBV6-6 combines with J gene TRBJ1-3; tentative D call: TRBD1 (5 bases). The CDR3 is 17 residues long. The V end lost 5 bases, the J end lost 4 bases, and 21 bases lay between the germline ends. Germline V CDR1 and CDR2: MNHNY, SVGAGI (reference sequence). The CDR3: CASSPGGSEFRGNTIYF. The CDR3 region has the DNA TGTGCCAGCAGTCCGGGGGGGTCGGAGTTCCGAGGAAACACCATATATTTT.

V and J are TRBV15 and TRBJ2-7; D not resolved. V gave up 4 bases and J gave up 1 base, with 20 bases separating them. Germline assignment: CDR1 LNHNV and CDR2 YYDKDF (reference sequence). The CDR3 runs to 17 residues. The CDR3 region is CATSNVRPLPESYEQYF. DNA of the CDR3: TGTGCCACCAGCAATGTCAGGCCTTTACCGGAATCCTACGAGCAGTACTTC.

The rearrangement joins TRBV10-2 to TRBJ1-4; D ambiguous. The V and J ends lost 2 bases and 17 bases respectively, with 12 bases between them. This CDR3 is 11 amino acids long. The germline V gene encodes CDR1 WSHSY and CDR2 SAAADI. The CDR3 sequence is CASSEGGIAFF. The CDR3 nucleotides are TGCGCCAGCAGTGAGGGAGGGATCGCTTTTTTT.

The CDR3, as DNA: TGTGCCAGCAGCCAAACGGGACTAGCTACCCAATCCGGTTACGAGCAGTACTTC. It translates to CASSQTGLATQSGYEQYF. The V and J genes are TRBV14 and TRBJ2-7; 9 nucleotides line up with TRBD2. The V segment lost 2 bases and the J segment 4 bases; nucleotides outside the gene matches: 15. The CDR3 consists of 18 residues. Germline V gene lookup returns CDR1 SGHDN and CDR2 FVKESK. Supplemented by reference TRBV14 and TRBJ2-7, the full variable domain reads EAGVTQFPSHSVIEKGQTVTLRCDPISGHDNLYWYRRVMGKEIKFLLHFVKESKQDESGMPNNRFLAERTGGTYSTLKVQPAELEDSGVYFCASSQTGLATQSGYEQYFGPGTRLTVT.